Listed here are 18 T cell receptor beta chains from one sample, sequenced in a study of human T cells and chemical hapten exposure. The authors extracted total RNA from unfractionated whole blood. Via MiXCR, TCRdb re-called the 5' RACE reads, giving one row per CDR3 protein. The sample records 81,000 or so distinct CDR3 sequences, 6% to 8.5% being singletons. The receptor set was obtained from a male donor in good health.

This clonotype has at least ten counts. The chain links TRBV13 to TRBJ2-1; 7 bases fit TRBD2. The V segment lost 2 bases and the J segment 5 bases; nucleotides outside the gene matches: 12. The CDR3 covers 17 residues. Germline V gives CDR1 PRHDT, CDR2 FYEKMQ (reference sequence). The CDR3 region has the DNA TGTGCCAGCAGCTTACCAGGTGGGCTAGCGGTGAACAATGAGCAGTTCTTC. Translating gives CASSLPGGLAVNNEQFF.

The chain recombines TRBV13 with TRBJ2-1; perhaps TRBD2 as D (7 bases). The CDR3 is 15 amino acids. CDR1 and CDR2 (germline): PRHDT, FYEKMQ (reference sequence). V gave up 2 bases and J gave up 7 bases, with 15 bases separating them. This chain's CDR3 is CASSLKGGRTNEQFF. CDR3 coding DNA: TGTGCCAGCAGCTTAAAGGGGGGGCGGACGAATGAGCAGTTCTTC.

V and J are TRBV5-4 and TRBJ2-1; 7 bases agree with TRBD2. Germline loops: CDR1 SGHNT, CDR2 YYREEE (reference sequence). V shed 4 bases, J shed 6 bases, and the junction held 10 bases outside the gene matches. CDR3 length equals 15 residues. Here the CDR3 DNA reads TGTGCCAGCAGCACCAGGCTAGCGGCTATCAATGAGCAGTTCTTC. Residues: CASSTRLAAINEQFF.

The chain uses TRBV10-1 and TRBJ1-1; D unresolved. The CDR3 sequence is 15 residues long. V was cut by 3 bases and J by 0 bases, with 11 bases left in between. From germline, CDR1 is WNHNN and CDR2 SYGVQD (reference sequence). CDR3 in DNA: TGCGCCAGCAGTGATGGAACGGGTCTGAACACTGAAGCTTTCTTT. Translating it yields CASSDGTGLNTEAFF.

The chain joins TRBV12-3 or TRBV12-4 to TRBJ1-4; the match to TRBD1 covers 7 bases. The CDR3 extends over 15 amino acids. V lost 4 bases, J lost 5 bases, and 7 bases stayed unmatched. CDR3 residues: CASSSRQGLNEKLFF. The CDR3, as DNA: TGTGCCAGCAGTTCCCGACAGGGTCTAAATGAAAAACTGTTTTTT.

The sample holds a few counts of this clonotype. The CDR3 DNA follows: TGTGCCAGCTCAAGGACAGGGGCTGGCACTGAAGCTTTCTTT. This codes for CASSRTGAGTEAFF. The V call is TRBV18, the J call TRBJ1-1; the match to TRBD1 covers 9 bases. The CDR3 consists of 14 residues. The J segment lost 4 bases and the V segment lost 5 bases, leaving 5 bases of the junction unmatched. The germline V gene has CDR1 KGHSH and CDR2 LQKENI.

In the case of this clonotype: The junction shows a germline mismatch at one end, possibly a read error. J is TRBJ1-5 and V is TRBV13; 7 nucleotides match TRBD1. The CDR3 length is 19 residues. Germline lookup yields CDR1 PRHDT and CDR2 FYEKMQ (reference sequence). The CDR3 bases are TGTGCCAGCAACTTAACCGGAACAGGGGTCACCGAAGGAAATCAGCCCCAGCATTTT. This gives the protein CASNLTGTGVTEGNQPQHF.

V and J are TRBV13 and TRBJ1-1; TRBD1 is a possible D gene (5 bases). Trimming took off 5 bases at V and 2 bases at J, with 15 bases between the two ends. This CDR3 is 15 amino acids long. Germline-derived CDR1 and CDR2 are PRHDT and FYEKMQ (reference sequence). Written as DNA, the CDR3 is TGTGCCAGCAGCATACCGGGACCGAAAAACACTGAAGCTTTCTTT. Its protein product is CASSIPGPKNTEAFF.

This clonotype was seen many times. V gene TRBV4-1 combines with J gene TRBJ1-1, with D unresolved. Trimming shortened V by 1 base and J by 7 bases, and 7 bases separated the two germline ends. The germline CDR1 and CDR2 sequences are MGHRA and YSYEKL. The CDR3 runs 12 residues. As DNA, the CDR3 is TGCGCCAGCAGCCAAGGGAGCTTTGAAGCTTTCTTT. Translating it yields CASSQGSFEAFF.

The chain combines TRBV14 with TRBJ2-5; TRBD1 might be the D (5 bases). Germline lookup yields CDR1 SGHDN and CDR2 FVKESK. There are 16 residues in the CDR3. Between the trimmed V and J ends, which lost 2 bases and 1 base, there was a span of 14 bases. Here the CDR3 DNA reads TGTGCCAGCAGCCAAAGTCAGGGTTGGATCCAAGAGACCCAGTACTTC. It codes for CASSQSQGWIQETQYF.

This sequence joins TRBV18 and TRBJ2-7, with 9 bases that match TRBD1. CDR1 and CDR2 (germline): KGHSH, LQKENI. CDR3 size: 14 residues. V gave up 3 bases and J gave up 6 bases; unmatched junction bases: 6. Here the CDR3 DNA reads TGTGCCAGCTCACCGGGACAGGGTATTCGCGAGCAGTACTTC. Translating gives CASSPGQGIREQYF. The full variable domain, rest sourced from reference TRBV18 and TRBJ2-7, is NAGVMQNPRHLVRRRGQEARLRCSPMKGHSHVYWYRQLPEEGLKFMVYLQKENIIDESGMPKERFSAEFPKEGPSILRIQQVVRGDSAAYFCASSPGQGIREQYFGPGTRLTVT.

This clonotype was counted at least ten times. The CDR3 bases are TGTGCCAGCAGCCAACGAGGGGGCGCGCAAAAACTGTTTTTT. Its protein is CASSQRGGAQKLFF. The rearrangement links TRBV3-1 to TRBJ1-4; 7 bases agree with TRBD1. Germline assignment: CDR1 LGHDT and CDR2 YNNKEL (reference sequence). The V gene end was trimmed by 2 bases and the J gene end by 9 bases; junction bases not matched to a gene: 6. The CDR3 is 14 residues long.

This clonotype has ten or more counts. CDR3 sequence: CASSPKIALSSYNEQFF. The CDR3 coding sequence is TGTGCCAGCAGCCCTAAGATAGCGCTAAGCTCCTACAATGAGCAGTTCTTC. The chain has TRBV6-5 and TRBJ2-1; D perhaps matches TRBD2 (5 bases). The germline gives CDR1 MNHEY, CDR2 SVGAGI. V gave up 6 bases and J gave up 0 bases, with 18 bases separating them. This CDR3 is built from 17 residues.

This clonotype was seen many times. The chain combines TRBV6-5 with TRBJ2-2; D is ambiguous. Trimming shortened V by 4 bases and J by 1 base, and 7 bases separated the two germline ends. Per the germline V gene, CDR1 is MNHEY and CDR2 is SVGAGI. The CDR3 totals 14 residues. The CDR3 reads CASSLRQNTGELFF. The CDR3 region has the DNA TGTGCCAGCAGTTTACGACAGAACACCGGGGAGCTGTTTTTT.

This clonotype appeared a few times. CDR3 coding DNA: TGTGCCAGCAGTGGTATCGTCAATGAGCAGTTCTTC. It translates to CASSGIVNEQFF. The gene calls are TRBV6-1 and TRBJ2-1; D is unresolved. Trimming removed 4 bases at V and 6 bases at J, with 7 bases between. Germline V CDR1 and CDR2: MNHNS, SASEGT. CDR3 length: 12 amino acids.

The V call is TRBV7-2, the J call TRBJ2-7; D is unclear. V was clipped by 4 bases and J by 7 bases, with 8 bases between them. CDR3 length: 11 residues. Germline CDR1 and CDR2: SGHTA and FQGNSA. The CDR3 protein is CASSSSMEQYF. The CDR3 region has the DNA TGTGCCAGCAGCTCAAGTATGGAGCAGTACTTC.

This rearrangement joins TRBV30 to TRBJ1-3, with TRBD1 as a possible D gene (5 bases). The CDR3 is 12 residues long. The germline V gene encodes CDR1 GTSNPN and CDR2 SVGIG (reference sequence). With 1 base removed from V and 11 bases from J, the gap between germline ends came to 12 bases. As DNA, the CDR3 is TGTGCCTGGAGTGGAGGGACGGAGGCCATATATTTT. This codes for CAWSGGTEAIYF.

There are a few counts of this clonotype. The genes are TRBV27 and TRBJ2-2; tentative D call: TRBD1 (6 bases). V dropped 4 bases and J dropped 6 bases, with 15 bases sitting between them. Germline V CDR1 and CDR2: MNHEY, SMNVEV (reference sequence). There are 15 residues in the CDR3. The CDR3 sequence: CASSWDIRPPGELFF. Here the CDR3 DNA reads TGTGCCAGCAGTTGGGACATCCGACCCCCCGGGGAGCTGTTTTTT.